This TCR delta chain derives from a study of γδ T cells in repeated Plasmodium falciparum infection. For the study at large: Timepoints: baseline, immediately before selected infections, and 21 days after every infection. General study findings and limits: Malian donors came from one small rural village, predominantly one ethnic group. Many TCRgamma sequences overlapped between individuals in stable Vgamma9/Vdelta2+ repertoires.

This clone turned up a few times. What it recognizes is unknown. A far bigger clonotype differs at one base, so this is likely a read error. The same CDR3 can be traced to other DNA sequences in this sample. Bulk repertoires came from Vgamma9/Vdelta2+ or Vdelta2-negative gammadelta T cells flow-sorted from PBMC. In germline, CDR1 is TSWWSYY, CDR2 QGS. The CDR3 totals 11 residues. Sequencing covered both gamma and delta TCR chains per sample. TCRdb re-called the multiplex PCR reads via CATT. In the table there are tens of thousands of delta-chain clones, 0.8% to 1% of which are singletons. The sample comprised gamma-delta T cells from blood. The chain carries TRDV1 and TRDJ1, with D possibly being TRDD3 (5 bases). This TCR derives from a pool of human donors (malaria-infected and uninfected, not separated). The CDR3 nucleotides are TGTGCCCTTGGGGAAAATCGTAAACTCATCTTT. Its translation is CALGENRKLIF.